This TCR beta chain was recovered during a study of regulatory T cells in long-lasting Graves disease. Study-wide context: Graves' patients, diagnosed recently, had received antithyroid drugs under 3 months.

CDR3-region Arm-PCR and iRepertoire HTBI primers produced the TCR beta libraries. TCRdb fed the multiplex PCR reads into MiXCR, producing one record per CDR3 protein. The sample carries a few hundred thousand distinct CDR3 sequences, over 15% recorded once. Time point reported: newly diagnosed GD, antithyroid drugs for less than 3 months. The TCR library used RNA extracted from PBMCs. In this sample, this clonotype turned up a few times. The CDR3 consists of 13 residues. Per germline, CDR1 LGHDT and CDR2 YNNKEL (reference sequence). V lost 6 bases and J lost 6, with 15 bases in between. The sample was also linked to a second study, of T cells in Graves' hyperthyroidism and ophthalmopathy. That source reports: Stable hyperthyroidism was separated from ophthalmopathy by a model based on 13 V-J features.

This TCR derives from a man aged 40-55 years with Graves disease. This sequence joins TRBV3-1 and TRBJ2-7; TRBD1 is a possible D gene (6 bases). The sequencing here drew on peripheral blood mononuclear cells (PBMCs), taken at new diagnosis, from a patient treated with antithyroid drugs. CDR3 coding DNA: TGTGCCAGCAGTCACCTCAGCAGGGGCGAGCAGTACTTC. This translates into CASSHLSRGEQYF.